This T cell receptor beta chain appears in the sequencing data of a study of T-cell memory formation after mild COVID-19. Overall study: TCR clusters were mostly confined to one donor each.

Regarding this clonotype: What it binds is unknown.

There are 12 residues in the CDR3. Trimming left V 3 bases short and J 6 bases short, with 6 bases between. Whole-study findings and limits: Clones contracting across day 15 to 85 had a balanced CD4/CD8 profile; later expanding clones leaned CD4+. In pre-infection memory, a portion of responding clones appeared, which suggested that cross-reactive memory joined.

TCRdb analysed the 5' RACE reads with MiXCR anew, one entry per CDR3 protein. Here the sample spans 410,000 or so distinct CDR3 sequences, about 22% being singletons. Sequenced sample: PBMCs or a T cell subset sorted from them (not recorded which). The chain employs TRBV12-3 or TRBV12-4 and TRBJ1-5; D not resolved. The receptor was derived from an adult woman who had mild COVID-19 (a few samples of this study predate the infection). Cell type and time point are not known. The CDR3 loop reads CASSLFRQPQHF. As DNA, the CDR3 is TGTGCCAGCAGTTTGTTTCGTCAGCCCCAGCATTTT.